This passage covers 2 T cell receptor beta chains from one sample sequenced in a study of OX40 agonist ivuxolimab in advanced cancers. Method: immunoSEQ multiplex PCR; TCRdb's copy keeps in-frame clones and lacks some. The sample holds 25,000 to 30,000 clones, approximately 86% seen once. Sequenced here: CD4+ or CD8+ T cells sorted from blood, sampled in a trial of the OX40 agonist ivuxolimab. Every receptor here comes from an adult with an advanced solid tumor such as melanoma, head and neck, liver or kidney cancer.

The chain links TRBV27 to TRBJ2-5, with TRBD1 identical over 8 bases. Germline V gene data show CDR1 as MNHEY and CDR2 as SMNVEV (reference sequence). The CDR3 is 13 residues long. The J segment lost 5 bases and the V segment lost 6 bases, leaving 5 bases of the junction unmatched. This chain's CDR3 is CASSDRGRETQYF. For the CDR3, the DNA is TGTGCCAGCAGCGACAGGGGCCGGGAGACCCAGTACTTC.

This clone has just one count. This chain links TRBV13 with TRBJ2-7; TRBD1 aligns across 12 bases. CDR3 length: 14 residues. The ends lost 5 bases at V and 6 bases at J; junction bases unmatched: 5. Germline assignment: CDR1 PRHDT and CDR2 FYEKMQ (reference sequence). CDR3 in amino acids: CASSQGQGAVEQYF. The CDR3 DNA reads as TGTGCCAGCAGCCAGGGACAGGGGGCAGTCGAGCAGTACTTC.